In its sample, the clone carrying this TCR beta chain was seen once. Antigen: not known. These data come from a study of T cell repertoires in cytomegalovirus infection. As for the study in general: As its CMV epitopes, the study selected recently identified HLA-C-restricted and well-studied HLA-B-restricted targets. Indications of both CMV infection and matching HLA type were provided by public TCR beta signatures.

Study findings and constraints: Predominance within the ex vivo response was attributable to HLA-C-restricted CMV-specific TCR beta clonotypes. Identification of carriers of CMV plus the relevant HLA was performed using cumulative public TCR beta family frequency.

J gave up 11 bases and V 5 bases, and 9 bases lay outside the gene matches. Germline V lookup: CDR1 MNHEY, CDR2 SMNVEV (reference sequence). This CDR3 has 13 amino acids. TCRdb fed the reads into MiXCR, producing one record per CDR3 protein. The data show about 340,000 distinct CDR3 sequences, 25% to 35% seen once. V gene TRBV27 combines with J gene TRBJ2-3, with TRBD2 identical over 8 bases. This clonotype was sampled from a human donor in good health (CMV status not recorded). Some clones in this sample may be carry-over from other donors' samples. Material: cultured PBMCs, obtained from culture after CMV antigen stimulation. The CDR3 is CASSPPSGLGQYF. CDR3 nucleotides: TGTGCCAGCAGTCCCCCTTCGGGACTAGGGCAGTATTTT.